This section outlines one TCR beta chain sequence together with its context. In the authors' workflow: Reference gene primers were amplified, and this amplification served to estimate nucleated cell counts. The table came from immunoSEQ multiplex PCR; TCRdb's copy has only in-frame clones and leaves some out. Clonal size and the V and J genes are those of that table, whereas D and trimming came from the DNA. Here the sample spans around 360,000 clones, less than 90% being singletons. CDR3 size: 13 residues. V was pared by 2 bases and J by 8 bases, with 5 bases of the junction left unmatched. These data are taken from a study of blood T cell repertoires in COVID-19. Background on the study: The United States, Italy and Spain were the sources of the acute and convalescent COVID-19 samples.

The participants were between roughly 18 and 89 years old and came from 20 to 30 US areas. Participants reported their clinical history, and cohort assignment relied on those reports. This chain connects TRBV12-3 or TRBV12-4 to TRBJ1-2; 7 bases agree with TRBD1. Sequenced input: PBMCs or T cells enriched from blood (not recorded which). The TCR comes from a woman aged 25 to 39 who had recovered from COVID-19. DNA of the CDR3: TGTGCCAGCAGTTTAAGACCAGGGGGAGGCTACACCTTC. Amino acid sequence: CASSLRPGGGYTF.